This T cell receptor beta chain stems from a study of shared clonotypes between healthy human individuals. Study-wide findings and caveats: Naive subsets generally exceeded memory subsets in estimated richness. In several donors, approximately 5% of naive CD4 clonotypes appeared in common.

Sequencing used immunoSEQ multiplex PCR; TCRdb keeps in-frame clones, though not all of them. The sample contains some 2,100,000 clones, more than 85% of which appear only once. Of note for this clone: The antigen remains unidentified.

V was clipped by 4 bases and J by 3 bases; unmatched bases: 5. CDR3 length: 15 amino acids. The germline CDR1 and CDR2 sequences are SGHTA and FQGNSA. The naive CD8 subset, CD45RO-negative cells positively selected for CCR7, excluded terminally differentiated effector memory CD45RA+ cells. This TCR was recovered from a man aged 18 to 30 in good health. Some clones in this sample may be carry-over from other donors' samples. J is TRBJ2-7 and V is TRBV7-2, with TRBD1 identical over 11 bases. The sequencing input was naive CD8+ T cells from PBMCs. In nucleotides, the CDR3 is TGTGCCAGCAGCTGGTCCGGGACAGGGGGCTACGAGCAGTACTTC. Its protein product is CASSWSGTGGYEQYF.